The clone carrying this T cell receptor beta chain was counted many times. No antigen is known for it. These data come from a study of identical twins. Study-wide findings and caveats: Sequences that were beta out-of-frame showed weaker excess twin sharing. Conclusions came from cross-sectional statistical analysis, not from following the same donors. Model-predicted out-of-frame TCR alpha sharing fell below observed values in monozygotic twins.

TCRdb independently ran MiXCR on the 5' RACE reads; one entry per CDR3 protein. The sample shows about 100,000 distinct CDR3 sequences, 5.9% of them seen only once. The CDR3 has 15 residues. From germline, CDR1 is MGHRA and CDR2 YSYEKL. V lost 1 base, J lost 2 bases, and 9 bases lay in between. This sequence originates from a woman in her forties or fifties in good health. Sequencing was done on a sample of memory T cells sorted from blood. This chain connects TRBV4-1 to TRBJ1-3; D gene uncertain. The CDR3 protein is CASSQAGFAGNTIYF. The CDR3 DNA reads TGCGCCAGCAGCCAAGCCGGTTTTGCTGGAAACACCATATATTTT.